Presented here are 21 T cell receptor beta chains from one specimen sequenced in a study of blood T cell repertoires in COVID-19. The repertoire was sequenced with immunoSEQ multiplex PCR; TCRdb's copy has only in-frame clones and lacks some. The table has 55,000 to 70,000 clones, roughly 80% seen once. The source material was peripheral blood. The receptors come from a man aged 55 to 69 with acute or convalescent COVID-19.

V is TRBV11-2 and J is TRBJ2-1; D not certain. Trimming took 0 bases from V and 7 from J, leaving 4 bases between them. CDR3 length: 12 residues. The germline V gene encodes CDR1 SGHAT and CDR2 FQNNGV. The CDR3 is CASSLDRNEQFF. The CDR3 DNA sequence: TGTGCCAGCAGCTTAGATCGGAATGAGCAGTTCTTC.

The chain carries TRBV7-2 and TRBJ1-5; TRBD1 aligns across 8 bases. The CDR3 sequence is 14 residues long. Unmatched junction bases numbered 3, after V lost 4 bases and J lost 4 bases. From germline, CDR1 is SGHTA and CDR2 FQGNSA. In DNA, the CDR3 is TGTGCCAGCAGCTCTCGACAGGGGAATCAGCCCCAGCATTTT. Amino acid sequence: CASSSRQGNQPQHF.

The CDR3 spells CASSLAGQGVKGGYTF. DNA for the CDR3: TGTGCCAGCAGCTTGGCTGGACAGGGGGTAAAAGGGGGCTACACCTTC. V is TRBV5-4 and J is TRBJ1-2; 10 positions match TRBD1. Germline CDR1 is SGHNT and CDR2 is YYREEE (reference sequence). Trimming at V came to 0 bases and at J to 8 bases, leaving 10 bases not matched to a gene. The CDR3 totals 16 residues. Full variable domain (missing parts from reference TRBV5-4 and TRBJ1-2): ETGVTQSPTHLIKTRGQQVTLRCSSQSGHNTVSWYQQALGQGPQFIFQYYREEENGRGNFPPRFSGLQFPNYSSELNVNALELDDSALYLCASSLAGQGVKGGYTFGSGTRLTVV.

The chain employs TRBV7-6 and TRBJ2-3, with D maybe TRBD1 (5 bases). This CDR3 has 15 amino acids. Between the trimmed V and J ends, which lost 1 base and 2 bases, there was a span of 10 bases. Germline values: CDR1 SGHVS, CDR2 FNYEAQ. The CDR3 sequence: CASSLGGLTTDTQYF. As DNA, the CDR3 is TGTGCCAGCAGCTTAGGGGGCCTGACCACAGATACGCAGTATTTT.

Written as DNA, the CDR3 is TGTGCCAGCAGCTTAAAACAATGGGAGTCACCCCTCCACTTT. Encoded protein: CASSLKQWESPLHF. The chain combines TRBV7-6 with TRBJ1-6, with no clear D. Trimming removed 2 bases from V and 10 bases from J, with 12 bases in between. CDR3 size: 14 residues. Germline lookup yields CDR1 SGHVS and CDR2 FNYEAQ.

The V gene is TRBV7-2, the J gene TRBJ1-1; D is uncertain. The V gene's germline CDR1 is SGHTA and CDR2 FQGNSA. V was trimmed by 6 bases and J by 5 bases, leaving 13 bases between them. The CDR3 has 13 residues. CDR3 nucleotide sequence: TGTGCCAGCAGTACACGGAGCTGGACTGAAGCTTTCTTT. Amino acid sequence: CASSTRSWTEAFF.

This clone showed up just a few times. The chain is built from TRBV6-5 and TRBJ2-6; D is uncertain. This CDR3 is 13 amino acids long. With 6 bases removed from V and 0 bases from J, the gap between germline ends came to 3 bases. CDR1 MNHEY and CDR2 SVGAGI come from the germline V gene. CDR3 loop: CASSVSGANVLTF. The CDR3 DNA reads TGTGCCAGCAGCGTCTCTGGGGCCAACGTCCTGACTTTC.

Here the CDR3 DNA reads TGTGCCAGCAGTTTTGGAGGGCTCCCGGGACAGAAGAACACTGAAGCTTTCTTT. As protein: CASSFGGLPGQKNTEAFF. The rearrangement joins TRBV28 to TRBJ1-1; 7 positions match TRBD1. Germline CDR1 reads MDHEN; CDR2 reads SYDVKM. This CDR3 has 18 amino acids. V lost 3 bases and J lost 1; bases outside the gene matches: 14.

This sequence joins TRBV24-1 and TRBJ2-5, with 7 bases fitting TRBD2. The CDR3 totals 17 residues. V gave up 3 bases and J gave up 0 bases; unmatched junction bases: 9. The germline gives CDR1 KGHDR, CDR2 SFDVKD. As DNA, the CDR3 is TGTGCCACCAGTGATAGTAGACTAGCAGCTAACCAAGAGACCCAGTACTTC. The encoded protein is CATSDSRLAANQETQYF.

The rearrangement joins TRBV21-1 to TRBJ2-5; the tabulated D call, TRBD1, remains unverified against the DNA. TRBV21-1 has pseudogene status. The CDR3 sequence is 13 residues long. The CDR3 protein is CASSKVGVETQYF. The CDR3 DNA sequence: TGTGCCAGCAGCAAAGTAGGGGTAGAGACCCAGTACTTC.

The chain is built from TRBV4-1 and TRBJ1-2; the D gene is possibly TRBD1 (5 bases). The CDR3 extends over 15 amino acids. Germline CDR1 reads MGHRA; CDR2 reads YSYEKL. V was cut by 5 bases and J by 4 bases, with 17 bases left in between. The CDR3 bases are TGCGCCAGCAGCTCCCGGGGGGGAGTGGGCTATGGCTACACCTTC. Translating it yields CASSSRGGVGYGYTF.

This rearrangement joins TRBV7-9 to TRBJ1-1; D is uncertain. This CDR3 spans 14 amino acids. The V gene's germline CDR1 is SEHNR and CDR2 FQNEAQ (reference sequence). V lost 1 base to trimming and J lost 0 bases, with 6 bases between them. CDR3 amino acids: CASSLGRVNTEAFF. The CDR3 nucleotides read TGTGCCAGCAGCTTAGGGAGGGTGAACACTGAAGCTTTCTTT.

This clone is a singleton in its sample. The chain carries TRBV7-2 and TRBJ2-4, with D perhaps matching TRBD2 (6 bases). CDR1 is SGHTA and CDR2 is FQGNSA in the germline V gene. The CDR3 loop spans 16 amino acids. Trimming stripped 1 base from V and 0 bases from J, with 10 bases between. The CDR3 region is CASSLGAGGAKNIQYF. In DNA form, the CDR3 reads TGTGCCAGCAGCTTAGGGGCCGGGGGAGCCAAAAACATTCAGTACTTC.

V gene TRBV23-1 combines with J gene TRBJ2-2; 7 nucleotides line up with TRBD2. TRBV23-1 qualifies as an ORF whose function is uncertain. The CDR3 extends over 20 amino acids. V was clipped by 3 bases and J by 1 base; unmatched bases: 17. This chain's CDR3 is CASSHTTPRWGLRNTGELFF. CDR3 in DNA: TGCGCCAGCAGTCATACTACCCCGCGGTGGGGACTAAGGAACACCGGGGAGCTGTTTTTT.

The V gene is TRBV2, the J gene TRBJ2-7, with D possibly being TRBD1 (5 bases). V gave up 5 bases and J gave up 3 bases, with 11 bases separating them. CDR1 is SNHLY, CDR2 FYNNEI, per germline. The CDR3 runs 13 residues. This CDR3 reads CASSPLTVYEQYF. The CDR3, as DNA: TGTGCCAGCAGTCCACTGACAGTCTACGAGCAGTACTTC.

The table lists this clone with a few counts. The chain joins TRBV2 to TRBJ1-2; 7 bases agree with TRBD1. Germline V gene lookup returns CDR1 SNHLY and CDR2 FYNNEI. Losses at the gene ends were 6 bases for V and 8 bases for J; bases not matched to a gene: 9. This CDR3 has 13 residues. CDR3 nucleotide sequence: TGTGCCAGCAGAACACAGGGGAATCAGGGCTACACCTTC. Protein: CASRTQGNQGYTF.

This clone was seen a few times. The J gene is TRBJ1-6, the V gene TRBV6-1; D is unresolved. The V end was cut by 2 bases, the J end by 5 bases, with 10 bases between. The germline V gene has CDR1 MNHNS and CDR2 SASEGT. The CDR3 spans 15 residues. The CDR3 coding sequence is TGTGCCAGCAGTGAATACCGTCTAGATAATTCACCCCTCCACTTT. Its protein is CASSEYRLDNSPLHF.

The table lists this clone with a few counts. This chain joins TRBV5-6 and TRBJ2-3, with 7 positions matching TRBD1. The V and J ends lost 4 bases and 6 bases, in that order; junction bases with no gene match: 23. Germline values: CDR1 SGHDT, CDR2 YYEEEE. CDR3 length: 19 residues. In DNA form, the CDR3 reads TGTGCCAGCAGCCAGACCCTACAGGGGTGGCCCTTTAGTAGGGATACGCAGTATTTT. Its translation: CASSQTLQGWPFSRDTQYF.

The V and J genes are TRBV30 and TRBJ2-6, with 11 bases identical to TRBD1. The CDR3 loop spans 17 amino acids. The germline V gene has CDR1 GTSNPN and CDR2 SVGIG (reference sequence). The trim removed 6 bases at V and 1 base at J, leaving 8 bases unmatched. The CDR3 reads CACRRTGGLSGANVLTF. The CDR3 DNA sequence: TGTGCCTGCCGACGGACAGGGGGCTTATCTGGGGCCAACGTCCTGACTTTC.

The chain joins TRBV18 to TRBJ1-4; TRBD1 matches at 7 bases. Germline V gene data show CDR1 as KGHSH and CDR2 as LQKENI. Trimming took 2 bases from V and 7 from J; bases not matched to a gene: 4. The CDR3 covers 14 residues. The chain's CDR3 is CASSPGTAFEKLFF. CDR3 nucleotides: TGTGCCAGCTCACCAGGGACAGCATTTGAAAAACTGTTTTTT.

This clone has a handful of counts. The chain joins TRBV15 to TRBJ2-7, with a possible D match to TRBD2 (6 bases). CDR1 and CDR2 from the germline V gene are LNHNV and YYDKDF (reference sequence). CDR3 length equals 13 residues. V lost 0 bases and J 9 bases, leaving 12 bases between the germline ends. This CDR3 reads CATSRDRLGGQYF. CDR3 in DNA: TGTGCCACCAGCAGAGATCGACTCGGGGGGCAGTACTTC.